This TCR beta chain stems from a study of T cell responses to AZD1222 COVID-19 vaccine. CDR1 is MRHNA and CDR2 is SNTAGT in the germline V gene. The CDR3 runs to 13 residues. V lost 6 bases to trimming and J lost 6 bases, with 13 bases between them. Study results and caveats: Mapped onto spike, vaccine-associated CD4 TCRs spanned it and were dominant at 160-218 and 743-854. Compared with day 0, the breadth and depth of the Spike-specific TCR repertoire rose significantly after two doses of AZD1222.

Sequenced by immunoSEQ multiplex PCR; TCRdb stores in-frame clones only, minus some. The data contain 130,000 to 150,000 clones, around 84% of them singletons. This clone was detected once. Its target is unknown. The receptor comes from an adult who received the AZD1222 COVID-19 vaccine. The rearrangement uses TRBV6-4 and TRBJ2-3; unclear D gene. The material was peripheral blood, obtained 28 days after the second AZD1222 dose. The CDR3 sequence: CASSPAPDDTQYF. The CDR3 nucleotides read TGTGCCAGCAGCCCCGCGCCGGACGATACGCAGTATTTT.